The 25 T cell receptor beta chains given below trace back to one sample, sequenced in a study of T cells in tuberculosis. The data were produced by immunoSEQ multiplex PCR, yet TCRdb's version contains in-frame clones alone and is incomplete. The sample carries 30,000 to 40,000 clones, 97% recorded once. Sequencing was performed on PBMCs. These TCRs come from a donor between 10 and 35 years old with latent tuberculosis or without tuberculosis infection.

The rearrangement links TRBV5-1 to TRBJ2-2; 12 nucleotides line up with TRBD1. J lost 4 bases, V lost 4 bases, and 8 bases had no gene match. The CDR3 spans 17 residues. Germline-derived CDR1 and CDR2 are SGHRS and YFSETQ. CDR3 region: CASSRGTGGDITGELFF. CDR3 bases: TGCGCCAGCAGCCGGGGGACAGGGGGCGATATCACCGGGGAGCTGTTTTTT.

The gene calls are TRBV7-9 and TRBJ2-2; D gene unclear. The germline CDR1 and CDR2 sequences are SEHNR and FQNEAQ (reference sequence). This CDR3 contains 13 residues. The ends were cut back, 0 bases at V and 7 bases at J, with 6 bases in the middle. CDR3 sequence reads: CASSLAPGGELFF. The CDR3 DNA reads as TGTGCCAGCAGCTTAGCCCCCGGCGGGGAGCTGTTTTTT.

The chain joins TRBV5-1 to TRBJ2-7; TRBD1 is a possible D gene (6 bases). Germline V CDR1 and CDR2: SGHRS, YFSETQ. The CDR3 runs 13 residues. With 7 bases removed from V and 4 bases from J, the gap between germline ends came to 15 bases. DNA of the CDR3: TGCGCCAGCGGCCGGGACACGCATTACGAGCAGTACTTC. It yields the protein CASGRDTHYEQYF.

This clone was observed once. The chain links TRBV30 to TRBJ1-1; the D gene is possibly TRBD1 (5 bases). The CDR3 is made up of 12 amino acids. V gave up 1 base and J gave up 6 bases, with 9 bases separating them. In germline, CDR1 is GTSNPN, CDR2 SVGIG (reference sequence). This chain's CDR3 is CAWSEGSAEAFF. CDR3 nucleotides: TGTGCCTGGAGTGAGGGGTCTGCTGAAGCTTTCTTT.

The chain's CDR3 is CASSYGTASTNEKLFF. The CDR3, as DNA: TGCGCCAGCAGCTATGGGACAGCGTCAACTAATGAAAAACTGTTTTTT. The chain carries TRBV5-1 and TRBJ1-4; TRBD1 matches at 7 bases. Trimming took 3 bases from V and 0 from J; bases not matched to a gene: 5. The CDR3 consists of 16 residues. The germline CDR1 and CDR2 sequences are SGHRS and YFSETQ.

The CDR3 DNA follows: TGTGCCAGCAGCCCCGGGTCAGGGCTCTATGGCTACACCTTC. As protein: CASSPGSGLYGYTF. V usage is TRBV21-1 and J usage is TRBJ1-2; the table assigns TRBD1, which was not confirmed against the DNA. TRBV21-1 has pseudogene status. The CDR3 consists of 14 residues.

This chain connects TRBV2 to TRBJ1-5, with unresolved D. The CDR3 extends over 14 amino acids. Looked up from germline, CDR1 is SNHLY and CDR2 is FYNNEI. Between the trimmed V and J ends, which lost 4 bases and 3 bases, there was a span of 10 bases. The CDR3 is CASSVSGNNQPQHF. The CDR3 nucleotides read TGTGCCAGCAGTGTTTCGGGGAACAATCAGCCCCAGCATTTT.

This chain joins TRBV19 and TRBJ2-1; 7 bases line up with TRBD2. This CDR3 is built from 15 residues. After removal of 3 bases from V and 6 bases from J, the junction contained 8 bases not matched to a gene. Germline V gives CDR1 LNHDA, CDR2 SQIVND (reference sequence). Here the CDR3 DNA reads TGTGCCAGTAGTATCTCGAGCGGGACCCTCAATGAGCAGTTCTTC. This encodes CASSISSGTLNEQFF.

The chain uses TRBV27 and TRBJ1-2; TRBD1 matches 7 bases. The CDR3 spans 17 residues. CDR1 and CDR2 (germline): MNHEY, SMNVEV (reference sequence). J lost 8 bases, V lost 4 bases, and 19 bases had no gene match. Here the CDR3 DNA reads TGTGCCAGCAGTTCCCACCTGCTAGAACAGGGGAGCACGGGCTACACCTTC. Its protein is CASSSHLLEQGSTGYTF.

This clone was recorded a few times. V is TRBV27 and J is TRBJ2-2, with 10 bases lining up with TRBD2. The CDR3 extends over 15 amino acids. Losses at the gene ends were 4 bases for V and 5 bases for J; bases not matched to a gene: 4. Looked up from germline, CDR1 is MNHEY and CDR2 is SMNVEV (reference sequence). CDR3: CASSSSGGPTGELFF. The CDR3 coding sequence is TGTGCCAGCAGTTCTAGCGGGGGACCGACCGGGGAGCTGTTTTTT.

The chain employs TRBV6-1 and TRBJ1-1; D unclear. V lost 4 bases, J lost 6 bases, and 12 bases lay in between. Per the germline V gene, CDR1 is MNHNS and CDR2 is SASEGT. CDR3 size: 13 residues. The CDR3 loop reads CASSVKSDSEAFF. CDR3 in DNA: TGTGCCAGCAGTGTAAAGTCAGACTCTGAAGCTTTCTTT.

This chain's CDR3 is CASSIGLAGGHSQETQYF. CDR3 DNA: TGCGCCAGCAGCATAGGACTAGCGGGAGGCCATTCTCAAGAGACCCAGTACTTC. The chain couples TRBV5-1 to TRBJ2-5; TRBD2 matches at 14 bases. CDR3 size: 18 residues. V shed 4 bases and J 2 bases; nucleotides not matched to a gene: 10. Germline-derived CDR1 and CDR2 are SGHRS and YFSETQ.

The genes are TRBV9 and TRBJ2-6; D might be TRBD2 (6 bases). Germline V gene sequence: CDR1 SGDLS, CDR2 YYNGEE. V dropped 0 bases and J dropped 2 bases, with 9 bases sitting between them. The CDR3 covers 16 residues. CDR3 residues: CASSVGGTAGANVLTF. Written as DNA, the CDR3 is TGTGCCAGCAGCGTAGGGGGGACTGCTGGGGCCAACGTCCTGACTTTC.

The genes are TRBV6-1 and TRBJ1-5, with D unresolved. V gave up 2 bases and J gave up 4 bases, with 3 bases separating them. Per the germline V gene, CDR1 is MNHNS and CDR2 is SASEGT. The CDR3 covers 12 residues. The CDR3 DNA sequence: TGTGCCAGCAGTGAATCTAATCAGCCCCAGCATTTT. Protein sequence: CASSESNQPQHF.

CDR3 DNA sequence: TGTGCCAGCACCAACCCGCGGACAGGCTCCACTGAAGCTTTCTTT. Amino acid sequence: CASTNPRTGSTEAFF. The rearrangement joins TRBV28 to TRBJ1-1; TRBD1 agrees at 7 bases. Germline CDR1 and CDR2: MDHEN and SYDVKM. This CDR3 is 15 amino acids long. The trim removed 7 bases at V and 4 bases at J, leaving 12 bases unmatched.

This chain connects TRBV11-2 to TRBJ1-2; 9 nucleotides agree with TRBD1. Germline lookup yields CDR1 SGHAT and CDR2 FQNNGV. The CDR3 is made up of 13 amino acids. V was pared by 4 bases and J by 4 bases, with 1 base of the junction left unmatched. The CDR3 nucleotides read TGTGCCAGCAGCTCGGGACAGGGCTATGGCTACACCTTC. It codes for CASSSGQGYGYTF.

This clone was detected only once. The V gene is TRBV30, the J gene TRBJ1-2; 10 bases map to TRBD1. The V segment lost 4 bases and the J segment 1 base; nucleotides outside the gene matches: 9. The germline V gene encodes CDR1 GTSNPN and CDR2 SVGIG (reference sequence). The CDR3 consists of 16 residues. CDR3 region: CAWTPGQGLLNYGYTF. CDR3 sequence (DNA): TGTGCCTGGACTCCGGGACAGGGGCTCCTTAACTATGGCTACACCTTC.

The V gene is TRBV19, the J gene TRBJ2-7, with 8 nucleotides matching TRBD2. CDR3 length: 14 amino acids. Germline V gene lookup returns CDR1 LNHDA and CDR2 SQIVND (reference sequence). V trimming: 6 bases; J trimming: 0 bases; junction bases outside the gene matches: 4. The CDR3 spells CASSPTSASYEQYF. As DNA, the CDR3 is TGTGCCAGTAGCCCGACTAGCGCCTCCTACGAGCAGTACTTC.

The CDR3 DNA reads as TGCGCCAGCAGCCAAGATAAACAGGGGGCATCTTACGAGCAGTACTTC. This sequence encodes CASSQDKQGASYEQYF. The chain employs TRBV4-1 and TRBJ2-7, with TRBD1 matching 9 bases. Germline V gene data show CDR1 as MGHRA and CDR2 as YSYEKL. Trimming took 0 bases from V and 4 from J; bases not matched to a gene: 7. CDR3 length: 16 residues.

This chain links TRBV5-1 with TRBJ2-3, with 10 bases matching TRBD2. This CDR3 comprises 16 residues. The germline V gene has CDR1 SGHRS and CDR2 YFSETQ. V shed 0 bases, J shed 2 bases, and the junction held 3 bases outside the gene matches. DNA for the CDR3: TGCGCCAGCAGCTTGGTACTAGCGGGGTCCACAGATACGCAGTATTTT. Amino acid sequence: CASSLVLAGSTDTQYF.

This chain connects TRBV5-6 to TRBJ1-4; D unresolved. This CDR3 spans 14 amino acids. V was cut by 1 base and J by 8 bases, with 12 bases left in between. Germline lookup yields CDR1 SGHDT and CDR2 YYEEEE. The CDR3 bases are TGTGCCAGCAGCTTGTCCCCCTCGGGAGAAAAACTGTTTTTT. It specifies CASSLSPSGEKLFF.

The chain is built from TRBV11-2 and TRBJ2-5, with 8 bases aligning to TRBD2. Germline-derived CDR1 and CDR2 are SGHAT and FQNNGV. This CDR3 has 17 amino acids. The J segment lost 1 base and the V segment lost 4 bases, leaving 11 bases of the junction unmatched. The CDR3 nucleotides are TGTGCCAGCAGCTACCTTTTCGGGGGGGAGAGCCAAGAGACCCAGTACTTC. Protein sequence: CASSYLFGGESQETQYF.

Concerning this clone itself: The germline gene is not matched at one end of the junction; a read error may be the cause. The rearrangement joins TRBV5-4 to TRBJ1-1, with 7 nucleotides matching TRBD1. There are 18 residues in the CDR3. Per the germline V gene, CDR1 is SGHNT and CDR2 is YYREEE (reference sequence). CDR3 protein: CASSLVGPPTGANTEAFF. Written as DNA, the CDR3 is TGTGCCAGTAGCTTGGTCGGGCCACCCACAGGGGCGAACACTGAAGCTTTCTTT. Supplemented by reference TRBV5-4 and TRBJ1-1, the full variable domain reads ETGVTQSPTHLIKTRGQQVTLRCSSQSGHNTVSWYQQALGQGPQFIFQYYREEENGRGNFPPRFSGLQFPNYSSELNVNALELDDSALYLCASSLVGPPTGANTEAFFGQGTRLTVV.

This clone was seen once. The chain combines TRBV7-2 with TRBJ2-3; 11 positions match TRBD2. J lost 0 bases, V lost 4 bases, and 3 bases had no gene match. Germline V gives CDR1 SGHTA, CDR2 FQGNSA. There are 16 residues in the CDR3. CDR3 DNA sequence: TGTGCCAGCAGCTCCCGGACTAGCGGGAGCACAGATACGCAGTATTTT. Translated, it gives CASSSRTSGSTDTQYF.

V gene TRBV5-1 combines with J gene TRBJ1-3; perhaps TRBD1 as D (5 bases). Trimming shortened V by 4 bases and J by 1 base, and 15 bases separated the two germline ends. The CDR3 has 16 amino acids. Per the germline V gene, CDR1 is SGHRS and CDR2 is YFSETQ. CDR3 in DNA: TGCGCCAGCAGCCCCGACAGCCCTGGGTCTGGAAACACCATATATTTT. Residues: CASSPDSPGSGNTIYF.